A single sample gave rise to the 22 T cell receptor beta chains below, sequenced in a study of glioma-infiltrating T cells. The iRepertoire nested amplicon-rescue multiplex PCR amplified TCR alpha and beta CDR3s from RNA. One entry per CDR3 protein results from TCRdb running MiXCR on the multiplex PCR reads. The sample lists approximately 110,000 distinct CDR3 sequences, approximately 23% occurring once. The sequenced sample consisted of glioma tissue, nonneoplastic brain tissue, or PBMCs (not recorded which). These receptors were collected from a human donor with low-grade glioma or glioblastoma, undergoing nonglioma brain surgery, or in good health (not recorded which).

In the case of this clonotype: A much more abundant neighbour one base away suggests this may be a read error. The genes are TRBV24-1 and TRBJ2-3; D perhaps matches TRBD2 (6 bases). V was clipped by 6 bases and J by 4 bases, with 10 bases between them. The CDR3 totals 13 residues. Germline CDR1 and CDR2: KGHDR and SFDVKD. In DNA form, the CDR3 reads TGTGCCACCAGTAGGCGGGAATCAGATACGCAGTATTTT. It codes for CATSRRESDTQYF.

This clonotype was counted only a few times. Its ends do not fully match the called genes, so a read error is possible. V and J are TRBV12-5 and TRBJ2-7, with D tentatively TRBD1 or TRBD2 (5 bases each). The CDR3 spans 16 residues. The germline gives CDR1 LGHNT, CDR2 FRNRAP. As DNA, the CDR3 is TGTGCTAGTGGTTTGGCAACCGGGACCGCCTCCCACGAGCAGTACTTC. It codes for CASGLATGTASHEQYF.

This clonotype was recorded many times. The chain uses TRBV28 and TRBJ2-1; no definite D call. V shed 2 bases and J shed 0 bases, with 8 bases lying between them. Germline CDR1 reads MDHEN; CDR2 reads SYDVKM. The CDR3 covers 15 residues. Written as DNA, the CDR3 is TGTGCCAGCAGTTTACCGGGTTACTCCTACAATGAGCAGTTCTTC. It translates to CASSLPGYSYNEQFF.

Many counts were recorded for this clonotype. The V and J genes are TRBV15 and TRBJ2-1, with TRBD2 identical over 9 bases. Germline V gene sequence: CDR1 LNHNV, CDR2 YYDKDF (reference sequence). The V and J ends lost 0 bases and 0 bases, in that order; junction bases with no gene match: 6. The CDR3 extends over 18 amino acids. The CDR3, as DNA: TGTGCCACCAGCAGAGATTTAGCGGGGGCCGACTCCTACAATGAGCAGTTCTTC. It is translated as CATSRDLAGADSYNEQFF.

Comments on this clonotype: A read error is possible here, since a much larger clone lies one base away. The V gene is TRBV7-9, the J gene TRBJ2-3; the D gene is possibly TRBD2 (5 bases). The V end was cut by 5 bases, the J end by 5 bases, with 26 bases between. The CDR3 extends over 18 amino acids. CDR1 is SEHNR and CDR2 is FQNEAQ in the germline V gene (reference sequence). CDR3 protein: CASSRAALWGVRKDTQYF. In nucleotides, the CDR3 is TGTGCCAGCAGCCGGGCAGCTCTCTGGGGAGTTCGGAAAGATACGCAGTATTTT.

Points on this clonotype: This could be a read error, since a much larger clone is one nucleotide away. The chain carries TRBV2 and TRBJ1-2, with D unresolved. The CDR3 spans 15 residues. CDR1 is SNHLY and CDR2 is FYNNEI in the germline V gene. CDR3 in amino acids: CASGEASEGSYGYTF. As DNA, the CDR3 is TGTGCCAGCGGTGAAGCGTCGGAGGGTAGCTATGGCTACACCTTC.

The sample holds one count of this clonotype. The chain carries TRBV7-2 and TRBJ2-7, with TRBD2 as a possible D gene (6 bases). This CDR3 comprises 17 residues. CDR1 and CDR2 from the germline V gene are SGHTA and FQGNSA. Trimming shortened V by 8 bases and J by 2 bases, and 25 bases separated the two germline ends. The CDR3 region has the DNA TGTGCCAGCCGCTGCTCAGCGCGGACTACATACACCTACGAGCAGTACTTC. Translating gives CASRCSARTTYTYEQYF.

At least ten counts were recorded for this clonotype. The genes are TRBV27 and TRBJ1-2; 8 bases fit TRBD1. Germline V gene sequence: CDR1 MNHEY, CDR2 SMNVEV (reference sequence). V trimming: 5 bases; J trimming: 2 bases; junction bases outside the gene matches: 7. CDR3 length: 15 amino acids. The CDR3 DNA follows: TGTGCCAGCAGTCCCGGACAGGGAAAGAACTATGGCTACACCTTC. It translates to CASSPGQGKNYGYTF.

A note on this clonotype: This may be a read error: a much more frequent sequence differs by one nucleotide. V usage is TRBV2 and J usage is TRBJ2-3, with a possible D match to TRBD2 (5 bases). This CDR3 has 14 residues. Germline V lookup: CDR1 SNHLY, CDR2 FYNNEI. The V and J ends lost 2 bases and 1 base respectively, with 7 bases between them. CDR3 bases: TGTGCCAGCAGTGAAATTAGCGGCACAGATACGCAGTATTTT. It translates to CASSEISGTDTQYF. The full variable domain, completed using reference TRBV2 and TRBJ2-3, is EPEVTQTPSHQVTQMGQEVILRCVPISNHLYFYWYRQILGQKVEFLVSFYNNEISEKSEIFDDQFSVERPDGSNFTLKIRSTKLEDSAMYFCASSEISGTDTQYFGPGTRLTVL.

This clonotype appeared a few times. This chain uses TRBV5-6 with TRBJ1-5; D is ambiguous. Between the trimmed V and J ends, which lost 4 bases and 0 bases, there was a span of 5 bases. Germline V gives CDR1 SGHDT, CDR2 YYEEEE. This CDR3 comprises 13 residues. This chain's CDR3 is CASSVNSNQPQHF. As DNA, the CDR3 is TGTGCCAGCAGCGTGAATAGCAATCAGCCCCAGCATTTT. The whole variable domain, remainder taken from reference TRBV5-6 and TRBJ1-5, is DAGVTQSPTHLIKTRGQQVTLRCSPKSGHDTVSWYQQALGQGPQFIFQYYEEEERQRGNFPDRFSGHQFPNYSSELNVNALLLGDSALYLCASSVNSNQPQHFGDGTRLSIL.

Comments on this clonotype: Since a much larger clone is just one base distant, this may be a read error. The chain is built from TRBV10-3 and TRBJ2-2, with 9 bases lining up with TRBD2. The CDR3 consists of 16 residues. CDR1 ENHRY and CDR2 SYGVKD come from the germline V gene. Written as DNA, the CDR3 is TGTGCCATCTCCTCGGCTAGCGGGGTCCACACCGGGGAGCTGCTTTTT. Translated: CAISSASGVHTGELLF.

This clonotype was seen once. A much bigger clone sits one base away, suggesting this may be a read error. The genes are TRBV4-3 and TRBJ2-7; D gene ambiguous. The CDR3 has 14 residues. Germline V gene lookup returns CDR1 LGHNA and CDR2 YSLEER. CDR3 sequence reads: CASSQDYSSYGQYF. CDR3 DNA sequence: TGCGCCAGCAGCCAAGACTACAGTTCCTACGGGCAGTACTTC.

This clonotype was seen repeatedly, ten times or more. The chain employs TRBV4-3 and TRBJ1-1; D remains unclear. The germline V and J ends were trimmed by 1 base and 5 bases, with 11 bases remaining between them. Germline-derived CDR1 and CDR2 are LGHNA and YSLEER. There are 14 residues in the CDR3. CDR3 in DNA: TGCGCCAGCAGCCAAGGAAAAGGGTGGACTGAAGCTTTCTTT. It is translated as CASSQGKGWTEAFF.

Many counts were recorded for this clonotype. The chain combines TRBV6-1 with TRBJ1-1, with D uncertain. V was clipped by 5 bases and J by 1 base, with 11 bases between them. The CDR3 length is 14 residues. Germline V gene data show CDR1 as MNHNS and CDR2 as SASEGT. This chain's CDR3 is CASSLDPRNTEAFF. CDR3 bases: TGTGCCAGCAGTCTAGATCCGAGGAACACTGAAGCTTTCTTT.

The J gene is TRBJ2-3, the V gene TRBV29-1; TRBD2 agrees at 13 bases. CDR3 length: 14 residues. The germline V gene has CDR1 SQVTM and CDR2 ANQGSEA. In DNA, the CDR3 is TGCACCTCGACCGGGACTAGCGGGATAGATACGCAGTATTTT. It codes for CTSTGTSGIDTQYF.

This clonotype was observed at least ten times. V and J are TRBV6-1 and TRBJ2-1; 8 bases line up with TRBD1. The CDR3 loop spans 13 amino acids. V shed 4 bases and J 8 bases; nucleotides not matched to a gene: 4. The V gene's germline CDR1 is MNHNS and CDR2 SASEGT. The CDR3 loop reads CASSGQGTDEQFF. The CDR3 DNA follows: TGTGCCAGCAGTGGACAGGGGACCGATGAGCAGTTCTTC.

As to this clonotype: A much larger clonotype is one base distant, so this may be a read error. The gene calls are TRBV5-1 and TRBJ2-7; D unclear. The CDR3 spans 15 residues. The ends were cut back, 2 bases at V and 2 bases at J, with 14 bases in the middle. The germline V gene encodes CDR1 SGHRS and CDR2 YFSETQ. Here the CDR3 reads CASSLLGTDAYEQYF. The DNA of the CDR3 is TGCGCCAGCAGCTTACTCGGAACGGACGCCTACGAGCAGTACTTC.

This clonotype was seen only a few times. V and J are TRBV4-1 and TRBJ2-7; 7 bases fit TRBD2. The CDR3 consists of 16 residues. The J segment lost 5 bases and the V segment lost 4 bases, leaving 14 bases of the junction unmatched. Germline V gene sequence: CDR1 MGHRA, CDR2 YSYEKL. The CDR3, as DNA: TGCGCCAGCAGCCCCCTCCGAAACGCGGGAGAGAACGAGCAGTACTTC. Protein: CASSPLRNAGENEQYF.

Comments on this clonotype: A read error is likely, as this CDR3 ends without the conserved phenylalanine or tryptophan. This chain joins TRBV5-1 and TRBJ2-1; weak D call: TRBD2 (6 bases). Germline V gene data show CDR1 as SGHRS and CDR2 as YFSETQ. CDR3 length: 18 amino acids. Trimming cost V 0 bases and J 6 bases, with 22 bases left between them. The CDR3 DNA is TGCGCCAGCAGCTTGGTCCCATATTCGAGCGGGTTACTCAATGAGCAGTTCCTC. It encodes CASSLVPYSSGLLNEQFL.

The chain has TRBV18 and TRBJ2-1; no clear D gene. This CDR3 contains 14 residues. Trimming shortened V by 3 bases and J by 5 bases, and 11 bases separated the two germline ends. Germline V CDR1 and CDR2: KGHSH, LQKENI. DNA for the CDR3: TGTGCCAGCTCACCCTCGGACGCGCACAATGAGCAGTTCTTC. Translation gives CASSPSDAHNEQFF.

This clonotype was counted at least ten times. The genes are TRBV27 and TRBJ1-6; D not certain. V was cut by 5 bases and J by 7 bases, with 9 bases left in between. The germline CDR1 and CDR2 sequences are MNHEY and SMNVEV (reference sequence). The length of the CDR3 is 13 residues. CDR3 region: CASSPTWNSPLHF. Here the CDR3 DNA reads TGTGCCAGCAGTCCCACGTGGAATTCACCCCTCCACTTT.

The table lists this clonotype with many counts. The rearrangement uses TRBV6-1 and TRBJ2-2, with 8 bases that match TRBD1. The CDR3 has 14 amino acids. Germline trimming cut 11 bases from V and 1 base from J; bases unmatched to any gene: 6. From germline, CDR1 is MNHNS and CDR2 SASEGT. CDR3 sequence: CACSGQGNTGELFF. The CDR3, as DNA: TGTGCCTGCTCAGGACAGGGGAACACCGGGGAGCTGTTTTTT.